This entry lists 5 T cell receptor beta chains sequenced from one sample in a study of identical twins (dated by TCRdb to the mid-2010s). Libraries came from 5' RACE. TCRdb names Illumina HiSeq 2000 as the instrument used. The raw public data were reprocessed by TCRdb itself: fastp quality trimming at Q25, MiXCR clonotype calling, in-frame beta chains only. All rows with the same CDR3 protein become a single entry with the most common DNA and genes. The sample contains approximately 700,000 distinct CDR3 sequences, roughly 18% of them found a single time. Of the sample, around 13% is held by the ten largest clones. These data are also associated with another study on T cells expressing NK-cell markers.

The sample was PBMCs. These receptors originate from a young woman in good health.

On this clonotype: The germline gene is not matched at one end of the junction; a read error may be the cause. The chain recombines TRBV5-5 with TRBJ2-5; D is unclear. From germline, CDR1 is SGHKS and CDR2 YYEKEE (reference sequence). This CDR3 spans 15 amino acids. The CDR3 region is CASSLAPGPVETHYF. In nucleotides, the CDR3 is TGTGCCAGCAGCTTGGCCCCCGGACCGGTAGAGACCCATTACTTC.

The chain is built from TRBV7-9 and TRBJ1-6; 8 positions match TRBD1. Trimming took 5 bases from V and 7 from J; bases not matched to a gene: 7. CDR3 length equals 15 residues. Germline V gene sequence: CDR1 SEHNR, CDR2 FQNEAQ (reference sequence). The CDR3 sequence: CASSRDRFDNSPLHF. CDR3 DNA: TGTGCCAGCAGCCGGGACAGGTTTGACAATTCACCCCTCCACTTT. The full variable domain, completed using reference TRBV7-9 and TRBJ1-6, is DTGVSQNPRHKITKRGQNVTFRCDPISEHNRLYWYRQTLGQGPEFLTYFQNEAQLEKSRLLSDRFSAERPKGSFSTLEIQRTEQGDSAMYLCASSRDRFDNSPLHFGNGTRLTVT.

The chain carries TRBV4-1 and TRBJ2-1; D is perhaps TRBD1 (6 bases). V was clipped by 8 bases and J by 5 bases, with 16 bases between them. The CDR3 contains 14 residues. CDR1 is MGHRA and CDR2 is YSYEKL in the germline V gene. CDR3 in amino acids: CASQPVPGDNEQFF. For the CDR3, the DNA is TGCGCCAGCCAGCCGGTGCCAGGGGACAATGAGCAGTTCTTC.

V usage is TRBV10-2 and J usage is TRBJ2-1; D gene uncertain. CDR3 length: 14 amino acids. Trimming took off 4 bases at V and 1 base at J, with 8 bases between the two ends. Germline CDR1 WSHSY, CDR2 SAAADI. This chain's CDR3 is CASSVRASYNEQFF. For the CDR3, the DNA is TGCGCCAGCAGTGTCCGAGCATCCTACAATGAGCAGTTCTTC.

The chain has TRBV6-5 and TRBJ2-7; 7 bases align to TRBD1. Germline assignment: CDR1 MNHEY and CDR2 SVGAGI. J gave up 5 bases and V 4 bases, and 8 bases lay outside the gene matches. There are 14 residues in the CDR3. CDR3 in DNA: TGTGCCAGCAGTTTCATGACAGGGCGCAACGAGCAGTACTTC. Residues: CASSFMTGRNEQYF.